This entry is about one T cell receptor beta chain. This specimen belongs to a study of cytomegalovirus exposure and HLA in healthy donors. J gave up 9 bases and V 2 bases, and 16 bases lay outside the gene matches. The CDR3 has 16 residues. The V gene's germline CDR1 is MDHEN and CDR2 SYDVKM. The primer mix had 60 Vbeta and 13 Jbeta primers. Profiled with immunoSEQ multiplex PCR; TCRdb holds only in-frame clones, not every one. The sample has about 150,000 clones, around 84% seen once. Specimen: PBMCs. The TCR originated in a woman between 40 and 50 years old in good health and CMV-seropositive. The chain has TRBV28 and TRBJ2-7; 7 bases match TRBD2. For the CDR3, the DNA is TGTGCCAGCAGTTTAAAAGCGGGGCTAGCGGACTTGAGGCAGTACTTC. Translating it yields CASSLKAGLADLRQYF. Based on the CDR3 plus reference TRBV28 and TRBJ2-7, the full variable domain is DVKVTQSSRYLVKRTGEKVFLECVQDMDHENMFWYRQDPGLGLRLIYFSYDVKMKEKGDIPEGYSVSREKKERFSLILESASTNQTSMYLCASSLKAGLADLRQYFGPGTRLTVT.